One and the same sample provided the 27 T cell receptor beta chains below, sequenced in a study of a mutant IDH1 vaccine in newly diagnosed glioma (dated by TCRdb to 2020 to 2023). The method was the immunoSEQ multiplex PCR assay. What TCRdb holds here is the immuneACCESS table cut down to in-frame rearrangements. Part of the clones is not present; checked against another copy, under half of the missing clones reflect an unresolved V gene, and the others are unexplained. This sample has about 64,000 clones in its table, and roughly 71% of those were observed once. 4.7% of the sample goes to the ten largest clones. The time point label for this specimen denotes: week 35, safety follow-up. A 20-mer mutant IDH1 peptide at 300 micrograms in Montanide made up each vaccine dose, which was injected subcutaneously together with topical imiquimod. These receptors have no identified antigens. The input for sequencing was PBMCs, taken from a glioma patient whose treatment included an IDH1 peptide vaccine. The receptors originated from a man between 45 and 60 years old with glioma.

In its sample, this clone was seen a few times. The genes are TRBV27 and TRBJ1-2; D is uncertain. CDR1 is MNHEY, CDR2 SMNVEV, per germline (reference sequence). The CDR3 is 15 amino acids. V was cut by 4 bases and J by 6 bases, with 18 bases left in between. The CDR3 nucleotides are TGTGCCAGCAGTTCTGTGGGTTTTAATGAGAATGGCTACACCTTC. Residues: CASSSVGFNENGYTF.

J is TRBJ2-2 and V is TRBV7-9; D not certain. The CDR3 has 19 amino acids. CDR1 and CDR2 (germline): SEHNR, FQNEAQ (reference sequence). Deletions cut 5 bases from V and 5 bases from J, with 27 bases between. The CDR3 is CASSPRTLGLQSSTGELFF. For the CDR3, the DNA is TGTGCCAGCAGCCCGCGTACCCTCGGTTTACAGAGTAGTACCGGGGAGCTGTTTTTT.

The chain is built from TRBV25-1 and TRBJ1-4, with D perhaps matching TRBD1 (5 bases). The CDR3 contains 15 residues. The V gene lost 3 bases and the J gene lost 8 bases, with 16 bases spanning the gap. The germline V gene encodes CDR1 MGHDK and CDR2 SYGVNS. The CDR3 loop reads CASSDGTVLREKLFF. CDR3 coding DNA: TGTGCCAGCAGTGATGGGACGGTTCTCCGGGAAAAACTGTTTTTT.

J is TRBJ2-2 and V is TRBV29-1; 9 positions match TRBD2. The CDR3 runs to 16 residues. Trimming removed 4 bases from V and 4 bases from J; junction bases left unmatched: 10. CDR1 is SQVTM, CDR2 ANQGSEA, per germline. The CDR3 protein is CSVGGGGAEGTGELFF. Written as DNA, the CDR3 is TGCAGCGTTGGGGGCGGGGGGGCCGAGGGCACCGGGGAGCTGTTTTTT.

The chain uses TRBV5-1 and TRBJ2-5, with 9 positions matching TRBD1. This CDR3 has 15 residues. Looked up from germline, CDR1 is SGHRS and CDR2 is YFSETQ. With V trimmed by 4 bases and J by 4 bases, 8 bases remained unmatched. This chain's CDR3 is CASSPGTGRGETQYF. The CDR3 DNA follows: TGCGCCAGCAGCCCAGGGACAGGGCGGGGAGAGACCCAGTACTTC.

V usage is TRBV4-1 and J usage is TRBJ1-2; no firm D call. The CDR3 has 13 amino acids. Trimming took 0 bases from V and 4 from J, leaving 6 bases between them. CDR1 is MGHRA, CDR2 YSYEKL, per germline. CDR3 DNA: TGCGCCAGCAGCCAAGATCCCCGCTATGGCTACACCTTC. Translating it yields CASSQDPRYGYTF.

V and J are TRBV5-6 and TRBJ1-5, with D unresolved. This CDR3 is 15 amino acids long. With 2 bases removed from V and 2 bases from J, the gap between germline ends came to 11 bases. Per the germline V gene, CDR1 is SGHDT and CDR2 is YYEEEE. This CDR3 reads CASSFSREGNQPQHF. The DNA for the CDR3 is TGTGCCAGCAGCTTCAGTCGGGAAGGCAATCAGCCCCAGCATTTT. The entire variable domain, with the rest obtained from reference TRBV5-6 and TRBJ1-5, is as follows: DAGVTQSPTHLIKTRGQQVTLRCSPKSGHDTVSWYQQALGQGPQFIFQYYEEEERQRGNFPDRFSGHQFPNYSSELNVNALLLGDSALYLCASSFSREGNQPQHFGDGTRLSIL.

The chain is built from TRBV4-2 and TRBJ2-7; no firm D call. The V end lost 4 bases, the J end lost 3 bases, and 7 bases lay between the germline ends. This CDR3 is built from 12 residues. Per the germline V gene, CDR1 is LGHNA and CDR2 is YNFKEQ. The CDR3: CASSPLLYEQYF. The CDR3, as DNA: TGTGCCAGCAGCCCCCTCCTCTACGAGCAGTACTTC.

The chain employs TRBV21-1 and TRBJ1-5. TRBV21-1 represents a pseudogene. The CDR3 sequence is 16 residues long. This chain's CDR3 is CASSKDGADGNQPQHF. The CDR3 DNA reads TGTGCCAGCAGCAAAGACGGGGCAGACGGCAATCAGCCCCAGCATTTT.

This clone was observed once. CDR3 residues: CASSDTLSGNTIYF. The CDR3 region has the DNA TGTGCCAGCAGTGACACTCTCTCTGGAAACACCATATATTTT. The V call is TRBV6-1, the J call TRBJ1-3; D remains ambiguous. Trimming cost V 3 bases and J 0 bases, with 6 bases left between them. The CDR3 is made up of 14 amino acids. From germline, CDR1 is MNHNS and CDR2 SASEGT.

Worth noting for this clone: The germline gene is not matched at one end of the junction; a read error may be the cause. V and J are TRBV7-7 and TRBJ1-5; D remains ambiguous. Per germline, CDR1 SSHAT and CDR2 FNYEAQ (reference sequence). This CDR3 is built from 13 residues. The chain's CDR3 is CASSLSENQPQHF. Here the CDR3 DNA reads TGTGCTAGCAGCTTGTCGGAGAATCAGCCCCAGCATTTT.

CDR3 coding DNA: TGTGCCAGCAGCCTAGGGAAGCAGTCCTACGAGCAGTACTTC. It yields the protein CASSLGKQSYEQYF. The chain carries TRBV6-6 and TRBJ2-7; D not resolved. V was pared by 6 bases and J by 1 base, with 13 bases between. Looked up from germline, CDR1 is MNHNY and CDR2 is SVGAGI (reference sequence). CDR3 length equals 14 residues.

This chain joins TRBV7-6 and TRBJ2-7, with 10 nucleotides matching TRBD1. V dropped 4 bases and J dropped 6; count of bases not matched to a gene: 9. Looked up from germline, CDR1 is SGHVS and CDR2 is FNYEAQ. The CDR3 contains 15 residues. CDR3 nucleotides: TGTGCCAGCAGCTCTAGCGAAGGGACAGGGGTCGAGCAGTACTTC. This codes for CASSSSEGTGVEQYF.

The genes are TRBV6-1 and TRBJ2-1; the match to TRBD1 covers 7 bases. Looked up from germline, CDR1 is MNHNS and CDR2 is SASEGT. This CDR3 region has 17 residues. The V and J ends lost 3 bases and 5 bases, in that order; junction bases with no gene match: 13. The CDR3 DNA reads as TGTGCCAGCAGTGAGGGGCGACGGACAGGTCCCAACAATGAGCAGTTCTTC. Its translation is CASSEGRRTGPNNEQFF.

This clone occurred a few times. The chain carries TRBV6-5 and TRBJ1-2, with unresolved D. V lost 6 bases and J 4 bases, leaving 15 bases between the germline ends. This CDR3 region has 14 residues. From germline, CDR1 is MNHEY and CDR2 SVGAGI. The CDR3 is CASSLRSIGYGYTF. CDR3 nucleotide sequence: TGTGCCAGCAGCCTCAGATCGATAGGCTATGGCTACACCTTC.

The gene calls are TRBV5-1 and TRBJ1-2; D uncertain. The V and J ends lost 4 bases and 0 bases respectively, with 13 bases between them. This CDR3 comprises 15 residues. CDR1 SGHRS and CDR2 YFSETQ come from the germline V gene. The CDR3 DNA follows: TGCGCCAGCAGCCTGGACGGCCGTCCTAACTATGGCTACACCTTC. Protein product: CASSLDGRPNYGYTF.

As concerns this clone: Compared with germline, one end of the junction differs, possibly owing to a read error. V gene TRBV7-2 combines with J gene TRBJ2-3; D not resolved. The germline CDR1 and CDR2 sequences are SGHTA and FQGNSA. CDR3 length: 12 amino acids. The chain's CDR3 is CASGFPIDTQYF. Here the CDR3 DNA reads TGTGCCAGCGGCTTCCCCATAGATACGCAGTATTTT.

This clone was found a few times. The V call is TRBV4-1, the J call TRBJ1-5, with TRBD1 matching 9 bases. CDR3 length: 14 amino acids. The V gene's germline CDR1 is MGHRA and CDR2 YSYEKL. Unmatched junction bases numbered 1, after V lost 1 base and J lost 6 bases. For the CDR3, the DNA is TGCGCCAGCAGCCAAGCGACAGGGGGTCAGCCCCAGCATTTT. Amino acid sequence: CASSQATGGQPQHF.

The chain couples TRBV4-3 to TRBJ1-4; D perhaps matches TRBD1 (6 bases). Per the germline V gene, CDR1 is LGHNA and CDR2 is YSLEER. V was clipped by 1 base and J by 2 bases, with 11 bases between them. There are 16 residues in the CDR3. The DNA of the CDR3 is TGCGCCAGCAGCCAAGGAAACAGGGTCACTAATGAAAAACTGTTTTTT. Its translation: CASSQGNRVTNEKLFF.

The chain employs TRBV5-1 and TRBJ1-5, with a tentative D call TRBD1 (5 bases). Germline V CDR1 and CDR2: SGHRS, YFSETQ. The CDR3 totals 13 residues. The germline V and J ends were trimmed by 4 bases and 5 bases, with 10 bases remaining between them. CDR3 bases: TGCGCCAGCAGCCAGGACACAGATCAGCCCCAGCATTTT. As protein: CASSQDTDQPQHF.

This chain links TRBV6-5 with TRBJ2-7; TRBD1 agrees at 9 bases. Germline lookup yields CDR1 MNHEY and CDR2 SVGAGI. This CDR3 region has 13 residues. Trimming cost V 6 bases and J 6 bases; bases outside gene matches: 6. Here the CDR3 DNA reads TGTGCCAGCAGCTTAGGGACAGGGCGCGAGCAGTACTTC. Its protein is CASSLGTGREQYF.

The chain employs TRBV29-1 and TRBJ2-7; TRBD2 is a possible D gene (6 bases). V was pared by 3 bases and J by 4 bases, with 19 bases between. The V gene's germline CDR1 is SQVTM and CDR2 ANQGSEA. This CDR3 has 15 amino acids. This CDR3 is CSVESARGGSYEQYF. CDR3 coding DNA: TGCAGCGTTGAGAGTGCGCGGGGAGGATCGTACGAGCAGTACTTC.

Written as DNA, the CDR3 is TGCGCCAGCAGCTTGGCCCTAGCACCAAACACTGAAGCTTTCTTT. Translated, it gives CASSLALAPNTEAFF. The chain employs TRBV5-1 and TRBJ1-1; D call uncertain. The germline gives CDR1 SGHRS, CDR2 YFSETQ. CDR3 length equals 15 residues. Trimming took 0 bases from V and 2 from J, leaving 11 bases between them. Looking up the rest from reference TRBV5-1 and TRBJ1-1 gives the full variable domain: KAGVTQTPRYLIKTRGQQVTLSCSPISGHRSVSWYQQTPGQGLQFLFEYFSETQRNKGNFPGRFSGRQFSNSRSEMNVSTLELGDSALYLCASSLALAPNTEAFFGQGTRLTVV.

The rearrangement joins TRBV9 to TRBJ2-7, with 7 bases aligning to TRBD1. The CDR3 runs 13 residues. Germline CDR1 and CDR2: SGDLS and YYNGEE. J gave up 4 bases and V 4 bases, and 5 bases lay outside the gene matches. The CDR3 here is CASSSGQVYEQYF. The CDR3 nucleotides read TGTGCCAGCAGCTCTGGACAGGTGTACGAGCAGTACTTC.

This clone was detected only a few times. A read error may account for a junction end that differs from germline. The chain combines TRBV6-6 with TRBJ2-7, with TRBD1 as a possible D gene (5 bases). Germline CDR1 reads MNHNY; CDR2 reads SVGAGI (reference sequence). The CDR3 length is 12 residues. The CDR3 protein is CVVEGDGYEQYF. The CDR3 bases are TGCGTCGTTGAAGGGGATGGCTACGAGCAGTACTTC.

On this clone: At the DNA level, this CDR3 is encoded by other sequences in the same sample as well. V gene TRBV7-2 combines with J gene TRBJ2-5; perhaps TRBD1 as D (5 bases). The germline V gene has CDR1 SGHTA and CDR2 FQGNSA. There are 14 residues in the CDR3. The V end lost 1 base, the J end lost 2 bases, and 8 bases lay between the germline ends. The CDR3 region has the DNA TGTGCCAGCAGCTTAGACTCAGGGCAAGAGACCCAGTACTTC. Its protein is CASSLDSGQETQYF.

V and J are TRBV2 and TRBJ2-2; D is unresolved. The CDR3 covers 14 residues. V was shortened by 4 bases and J by 1 base, with 7 bases between the two germline ends. Germline values: CDR1 SNHLY, CDR2 FYNNEI. The CDR3 spells CASSAYKNTGELFF. The CDR3, as DNA: TGTGCCAGCAGTGCTTACAAGAACACCGGGGAGCTGTTTTTT.